One sample yielded the 19 T cell receptor beta chains listed below, sequenced in a study of post-analysis software for immune sequencing data. Study conclusions and caveats: Five or six TRBV segments, TRBV5-6, TRBV5-1 and TRBV20-1 among them, were found more frequent in patients than controls.

cDNA libraries for TCR beta contained unique molecular identifiers. TCRdb used MiXCR to reprocess the PCR reads, holding one entry per CDR3 protein. The sample holds roughly 170,000 distinct CDR3 sequences, approximately 30% seen once. These receptors lack a known antigen. The sample taken for sequencing was blood. All receptors come from a girl under 18 with multiple sclerosis.

This clonotype was found once. One base away lies a much larger clone, so this may be a sequencing read error. CDR3 nucleotide sequence: TGTACCAGCAGCGGGCCGGACGACGAGCAGTACTTC. Translation gives CTSSGPDDEQYF. The chain is built from TRBV27 and TRBJ2-5; tentative D call: TRBD2 (6 bases). The J call may be incorrect, as the DNA end agrees better with TRBJ2-7. The CDR3 covers 12 residues. Germline V gives CDR1 MNHEY, CDR2 SMNVEV (reference sequence).

This clonotype was observed many times. The chain carries TRBV7-9 and TRBJ2-7; D uncertain. Per germline, CDR1 SEHNR and CDR2 FQNEAQ (reference sequence). The V end was cut by 0 bases, the J end by 3 bases, with 6 bases between. There are 13 residues in the CDR3. CDR3 nucleotides: TGTGCCAGCAGCTTAGCTGTCGGCTACGAGCAGTACTTC. Its protein is CASSLAVGYEQYF.

In the case of this clonotype: A much larger clonotype is one base distant, so this may be a read error. The V call is TRBV7-2, the J call TRBJ2-7; 10 positions match TRBD2. TRBJ2-5 explains the end of the DNA better; the J call may be wrong. CDR1 and CDR2 from the germline V gene are SGHTA and FQGNSA. CDR3 length: 15 residues. The CDR3 loop is CACSPLAGGTETQYF. The CDR3 coding sequence is TGTGCCTGCAGCCCGTTAGCGGGAGGAACAGAGACCCAGTACTTC.

This rearrangement joins TRBV27 to TRBJ2-4; a possible D gene is TRBD2 (6 bases). The CDR3 is 16 residues long. Per germline, CDR1 MNHEY and CDR2 SMNVEV (reference sequence). Trimming removed 2 bases from V and 0 bases from J, with 11 bases in between. The CDR3 nucleotides are TGTGCCAGCAGTTTACAGCGGGTACTAGCCAAAAACATTCAGTACTTC. This encodes CASSLQRVLAKNIQYF.

As for this clonotype: This could be a read error, since a much larger clone is one nucleotide away. The chain couples TRBV7-9 to TRBJ2-1; 10 positions agree with TRBD1. This CDR3 is 12 amino acids long. The J segment lost 10 bases and the V segment lost 9 bases, leaving 6 bases of the junction unmatched. In germline, CDR1 is SEHNR, CDR2 FQNEAQ (reference sequence). This CDR3 reads CASGTGVGEQFF. In DNA, the CDR3 is TGTGCCAGTGGGACAGGGGTAGGCGAGCAGTTCTTC.

In its sample, this clonotype was seen many times. The rearrangement joins TRBV9 to TRBJ2-1, with a tentative D call TRBD1 (5 bases). The germline V gene has CDR1 SGDLS and CDR2 YYNGEE. The germline V and J ends were trimmed by 0 bases and 5 bases, with 12 bases remaining between them. The CDR3 is 15 residues long. CDR3 sequence reads: CASSVGGLGNNEQFF. The CDR3, as DNA: TGTGCCAGCAGCGTAGGGGGCCTAGGGAACAATGAGCAGTTCTTC.

This clonotype was found many times. The DNA for the CDR3 is TGTGCCAGCAGCTTAGCTGTAAGGGACATTGTGTACGAGCAGTACTTC. Its protein is CASSLAVRDIVYEQYF. The chain couples TRBV7-2 to TRBJ2-7, with D possibly matching TRBD1 (6 bases). The V end lost 0 bases, the J end lost 4 bases, and 16 bases lay between the germline ends. The length of the CDR3 is 16 residues. Germline V gives CDR1 SGHTA, CDR2 FQGNSA.

This clonotype was counted many times. The chain carries TRBV7-9 and TRBJ1-2, with D uncertain. Germline V lookup: CDR1 SEHNR, CDR2 FQNEAQ (reference sequence). The CDR3 is 12 amino acids. Trimming removed 1 base from V and 8 bases from J, with 8 bases in between. Written as DNA, the CDR3 is TGTGCCAGCAGCTTAGATCTCGGCGGCTACACCTTC. It is translated as CASSLDLGGYTF.

The DNA of the CDR3 is TGTGCCAGCAGTTACACTCCTGGACAGCAGATTGAAGCTTTCTTT. This gives the protein CASSYTPGQQIEAFF. The genes are TRBV6-6 and TRBJ1-1, with a weak D call TRBD1 (6 bases). The CDR3 sequence is 15 residues long. The V gene lost 2 bases and the J gene lost 7 bases, with 17 bases spanning the gap. CDR1 and CDR2 (germline): MNHNY, SVGAGI (reference sequence).

This clonotype was found many times. The chain carries TRBV20-1 and TRBJ2-7; 10 bases align to TRBD2. Germline V gives CDR1 DFQATT, CDR2 SNEGSKA (reference sequence). V was pared by 6 bases and J by 5 bases, with 7 bases of the junction left unmatched. This CDR3 spans 13 amino acids. DNA of the CDR3: TGCAGTGCCAAGGGACTAGCGCTCCACGAGCAGTACTTC. As protein: CSAKGLALHEQYF.

Here the CDR3 DNA reads TGTGCCAGCAGTAATCAACGGTGGACTGAAGCTTTCTTT. Its protein is CASSNQRWTEAFF. This sequence joins TRBV12-3 or TRBV12-4 and TRBJ1-1; no clear D. The CDR3 is made up of 13 amino acids. V lost 5 bases, J lost 5 bases, and 12 bases lay in between.

This sequence joins TRBV7-9 and TRBJ2-5; possible D gene TRBD2, 5 bases. The end of the DNA fits TRBJ2-7 better, so the J call may be wrong. The CDR3 sequence is 12 residues long. CDR1 and CDR2 (germline): SEHNR, FQNEAQ (reference sequence). The CDR3 protein is CASSIRGYEQYF. In DNA form, the CDR3 reads TGTGCCAGCAGCATCCGGGGTTACGAGCAGTACTTC.

This chain links TRBV29-1 with TRBJ2-1; 7 nucleotides match TRBD1. Germline CDR1 reads SQVTM; CDR2 reads ANQGSEA. Trimming cost V 4 bases and J 7 bases; bases outside gene matches: 7. The CDR3 runs to 13 residues. The DNA for the CDR3 is TGCAGCGTTGGACAGGGTCCTATGAATGAGCAGTTCTTC. This gives the protein CSVGQGPMNEQFF.

This clonotype came up a few times. The CDR3 region is CASSLAGTGNNEQFF. The CDR3 region has the DNA TGCGCCAGCAGCTTGGCCGGGACAGGTAACAATGAGCAGTTCTTC. The chain carries TRBV5-1 and TRBJ2-1; 8 bases agree with TRBD1. J was trimmed by 5 bases and V by 0 bases; bases with no gene match: 4. This CDR3 is 15 amino acids long. CDR1 SGHRS and CDR2 YFSETQ come from the germline V gene.

This clonotype was counted a few times. V gene TRBV6-5 combines with J gene TRBJ1-1; D is ambiguous. Germline CDR1 reads MNHEY; CDR2 reads SVGAGI. This CDR3 region has 14 residues. The V end was cut by 5 bases, the J end by 3 bases, with 13 bases between. Here the CDR3 reads CASSLHAYDTEAFF. The CDR3 nucleotides read TGTGCCAGCAGTCTTCATGCATATGACACTGAAGCTTTCTTT.

This clonotype was recorded a few times. This CDR3 is CASSLRGVVDEQFF. In DNA, the CDR3 is TGTGCCAGCAGCTTGCGGGGAGTGGTCGATGAGCAGTTCTTC. The chain carries TRBV13 and TRBJ2-1, with D perhaps TRBD2 (6 bases). From germline, CDR1 is PRHDT and CDR2 FYEKMQ (reference sequence). The CDR3 consists of 14 residues. V lost 3 bases and J lost 8, with 14 bases in between.

The chain couples TRBV5-1 to TRBJ2-7; 13 bases align to TRBD2. Trimming removed 4 bases from V and 2 bases from J; junction bases left unmatched: 3. This CDR3 comprises 15 residues. The germline V gene has CDR1 SGHRS and CDR2 YFSETQ. CDR3 bases: TGCGCCAGCAGCGAGGGACTAGCGGGGACCTACGAGCAGTACTTC. It translates to CASSEGLAGTYEQYF.

This chain joins TRBV7-9 and TRBJ2-1, with TRBD2 identical over 7 bases. Germline V CDR1 and CDR2: SEHNR, FQNEAQ (reference sequence). This CDR3 has 15 amino acids. The junction had 8 bases not matched to a gene; V was cut back by 4 bases and J by 5 bases. Written as DNA, the CDR3 is TGTGCCAGCAGCTCTAGCGGAGCCAGCCACAATGAGCAGTTCTTC. This codes for CASSSSGASHNEQFF.

This clonotype has at least ten counts. The chain uses TRBV29-1 and TRBJ1-4; D perhaps matches TRBD1 (5 bases). There are 13 residues in the CDR3. V lost 3 bases to trimming and J lost 8 bases, with 13 bases between them. Germline CDR1 SQVTM, CDR2 ANQGSEA. CDR3 protein: CSVEGTGIEKLFF. Here the CDR3 DNA reads TGCAGCGTTGAGGGGACGGGAATCGAAAAACTGTTTTTT.